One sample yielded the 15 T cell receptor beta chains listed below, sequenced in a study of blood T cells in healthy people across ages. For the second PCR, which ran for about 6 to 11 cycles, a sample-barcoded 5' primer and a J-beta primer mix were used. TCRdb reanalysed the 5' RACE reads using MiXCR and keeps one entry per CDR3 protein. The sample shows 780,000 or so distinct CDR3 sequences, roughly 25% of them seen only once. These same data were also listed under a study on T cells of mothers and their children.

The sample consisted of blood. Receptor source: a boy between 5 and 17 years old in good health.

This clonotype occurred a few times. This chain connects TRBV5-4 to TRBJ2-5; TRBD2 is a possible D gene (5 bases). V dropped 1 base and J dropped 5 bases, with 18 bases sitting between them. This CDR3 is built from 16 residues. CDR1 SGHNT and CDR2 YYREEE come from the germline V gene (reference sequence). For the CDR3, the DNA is TGTGCCAGCAGCTTGCGGACTCAACCAACCAGGGAGACCCAGTACTTC. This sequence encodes CASSLRTQPTRETQYF.

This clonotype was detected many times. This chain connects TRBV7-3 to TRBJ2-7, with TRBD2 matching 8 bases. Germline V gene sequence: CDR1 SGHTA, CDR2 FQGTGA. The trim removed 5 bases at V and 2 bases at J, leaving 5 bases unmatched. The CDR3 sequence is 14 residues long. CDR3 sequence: CASSALAGPYEQYF. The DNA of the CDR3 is TGTGCCAGCAGCGCATTAGCGGGACCCTACGAGCAGTACTTC.

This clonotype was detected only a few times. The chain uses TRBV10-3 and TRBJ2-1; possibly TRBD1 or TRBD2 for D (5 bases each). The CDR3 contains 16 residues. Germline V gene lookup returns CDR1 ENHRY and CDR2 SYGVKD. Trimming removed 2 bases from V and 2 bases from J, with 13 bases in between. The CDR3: CAISEAGTPAYNEQFF. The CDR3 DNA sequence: TGTGCCATCAGTGAGGCCGGGACGCCAGCCTACAATGAGCAGTTCTTC.

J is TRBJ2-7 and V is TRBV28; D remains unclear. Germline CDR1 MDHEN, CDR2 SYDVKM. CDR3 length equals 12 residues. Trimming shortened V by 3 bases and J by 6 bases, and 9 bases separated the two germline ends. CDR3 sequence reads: CASSFINSEQYF. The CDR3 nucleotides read TGTGCCAGCAGTTTTATAAATTCCGAGCAGTACTTC.

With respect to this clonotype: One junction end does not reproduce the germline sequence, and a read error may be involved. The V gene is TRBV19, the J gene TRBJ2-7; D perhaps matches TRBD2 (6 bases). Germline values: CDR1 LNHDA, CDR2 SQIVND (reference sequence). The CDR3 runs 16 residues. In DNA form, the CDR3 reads TGTGCTAGTAGTATCCCGGCCGTGGGAGGTTCCTACGAGCAGTACTTC. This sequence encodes CASSIPAVGGSYEQYF. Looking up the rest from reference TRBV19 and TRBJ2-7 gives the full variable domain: DGGITQSPKYLFRKEGQNVTLSCEQNLNHDAMYWYRQDPGQGLRLIYYSQIVNDFQKGDIAEGYSVSREKKESFPLTVTSAQKNPTAFYLCASSIPAVGGSYEQYFGPGTRLTVT.

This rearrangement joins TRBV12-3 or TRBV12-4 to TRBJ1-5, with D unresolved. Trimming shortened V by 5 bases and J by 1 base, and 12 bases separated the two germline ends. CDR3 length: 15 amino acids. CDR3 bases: TGTGCCAGCAGTCTTCAGGACGGAAGCAATCAGCCCCAGCATTTT. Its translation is CASSLQDGSNQPQHF.

CDR3 DNA sequence: TGTGCCAGCACTCCGGATGTTGAGGAGCTGTTTTTT. It yields the protein CASTPDVEELFF. The V gene is TRBV2, the J gene TRBJ2-2; D remains unclear. This CDR3 has 12 amino acids. Germline loops: CDR1 SNHLY, CDR2 FYNNEI. V was trimmed by 7 bases and J by 10 bases, leaving 13 bases between them.

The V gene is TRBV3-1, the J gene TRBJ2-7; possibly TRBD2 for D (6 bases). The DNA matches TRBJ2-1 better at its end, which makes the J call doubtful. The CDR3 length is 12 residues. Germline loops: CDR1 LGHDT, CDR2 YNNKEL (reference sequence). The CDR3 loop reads CASSQEGPEQFF. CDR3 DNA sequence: TGTGCCAGCAGCCAGGAGGGACCCGAGCAGTTCTTC.

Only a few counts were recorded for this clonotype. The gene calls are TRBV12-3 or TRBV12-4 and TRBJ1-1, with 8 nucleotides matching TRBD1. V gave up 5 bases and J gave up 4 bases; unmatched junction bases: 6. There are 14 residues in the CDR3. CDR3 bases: TGTGCCAGCAGTCGGACAGGGCTAAGCACTGAAGCTTTCTTT. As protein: CASSRTGLSTEAFF.

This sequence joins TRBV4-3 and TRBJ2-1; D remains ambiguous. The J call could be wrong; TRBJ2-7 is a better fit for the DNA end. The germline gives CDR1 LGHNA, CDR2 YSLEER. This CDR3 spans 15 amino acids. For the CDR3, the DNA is TGCGCCAGCAGCCAAGATGGAAGCCCCTATAGCGAGCAGTACTTC. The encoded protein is CASSQDGSPYSEQYF.

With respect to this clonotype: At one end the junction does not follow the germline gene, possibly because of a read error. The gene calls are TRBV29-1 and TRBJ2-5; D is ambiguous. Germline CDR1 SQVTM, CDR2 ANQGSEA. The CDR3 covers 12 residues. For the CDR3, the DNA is TGCAGCGGTGAATCTCCGGAATGGACCCAGTACTTC. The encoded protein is CSGESPEWTQYF. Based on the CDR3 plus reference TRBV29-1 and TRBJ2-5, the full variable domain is SAVISQKPSRDICQRGTSLTIQCQVDSQVTMMFWYRQQPGQSLTLIATANQGSEATYESGFVIDKFPISRPNLTFSTLTVSNMSPEDSSIYLCSGESPEWTQYFGPGTRLLVL.

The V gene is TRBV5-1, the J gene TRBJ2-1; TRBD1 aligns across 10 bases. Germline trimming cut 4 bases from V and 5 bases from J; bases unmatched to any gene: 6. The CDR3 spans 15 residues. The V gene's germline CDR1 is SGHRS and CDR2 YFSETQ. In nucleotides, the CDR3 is TGCGCCAGCAGCCCAGACAGGGGGCCAGACAATGAGCAGTTCTTC. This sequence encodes CASSPDRGPDNEQFF.

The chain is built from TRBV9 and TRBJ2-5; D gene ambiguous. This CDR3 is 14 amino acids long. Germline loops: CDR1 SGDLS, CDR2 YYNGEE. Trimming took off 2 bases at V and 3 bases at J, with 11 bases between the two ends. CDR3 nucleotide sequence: TGTGCCAGCAGCGTTCTCTCTGGGGAAGAGACCCAGTACTTC. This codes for CASSVLSGEETQYF.

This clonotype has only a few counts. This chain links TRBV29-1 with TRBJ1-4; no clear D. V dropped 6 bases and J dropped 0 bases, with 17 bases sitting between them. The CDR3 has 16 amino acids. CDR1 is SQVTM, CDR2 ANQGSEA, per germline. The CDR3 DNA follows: TGCAGCGTCCTTCTATGGACGGCTGCAACTAATGAAAAACTGTTTTTT. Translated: CSVLLWTAATNEKLFF.

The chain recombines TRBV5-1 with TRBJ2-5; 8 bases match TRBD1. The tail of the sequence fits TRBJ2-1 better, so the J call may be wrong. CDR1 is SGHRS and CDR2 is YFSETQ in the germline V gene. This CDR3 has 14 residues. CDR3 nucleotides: TGCGCCGGCTTTCAGGGGGCAGCTTACAATGAGCAGTTCTTC. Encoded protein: CAGFQGAAYNEQFF.